Shown below are 8 T cell receptor beta chains from a single sample sequenced in a study of blood T cells in healthy people across ages. Primers used in a second PCR of about 7 to 12 cycles were a sample-barcoded 5' primer and a J-beta primer mix. TCRdb reprocessed the 5' RACE reads with MiXCR, giving one entry per CDR3 protein. The sample contains just over 1 million distinct CDR3 sequences, more than 35% of which appear only once. Sequencing input: blood. The receptors derive from a woman aged 55-69 years in good health.

This clonotype was picked up many times. The chain links TRBV20-1 to TRBJ2-5; 11 bases agree with TRBD2. Looked up from germline, CDR1 is DFQATT and CDR2 is SNEGSKA (reference sequence). After removal of 5 bases from V and 11 bases from J, the junction contained 7 bases not matched to a gene. The CDR3 has 12 residues. The CDR3 region is CSAASGRLEQYF. The CDR3 nucleotides read TGCAGTGCTGCTAGCGGGAGGCTAGAGCAGTACTTC.

V and J are TRBV6-6 and TRBJ2-1, with D possibly matching TRBD1 (6 bases). V gave up 0 bases and J gave up 6 bases, with 15 bases separating them. CDR1 is MNHNY and CDR2 is SVGAGI in the germline V gene (reference sequence). The CDR3 spans 16 residues. DNA for the CDR3: TGTGCCAGCAGTTACTCGGGACAAGGGCGTTCCAATGAGCAGTTCTTC. It translates to CASSYSGQGRSNEQFF.

Of note for this clonotype: A read error may be the cause here, since a much bigger clone is one base away. The chain employs TRBV28 and TRBJ2-7; TRBD2 matches at 12 bases. Germline CDR1 MDHEN, CDR2 SYDVKM. J lost 2 bases, V lost 8 bases, and 4 bases had no gene match. The CDR3 spans 14 residues. The CDR3 DNA follows: TGTGCCAGCCGCCCTAGCGGGAGGGCCTACGAGCAGTACTTC. This encodes CASRPSGRAYEQYF.

The J gene is TRBJ2-7, the V gene TRBV11-2; 7 nucleotides match TRBD2. This CDR3 has 14 residues. The junction had 6 bases not matched to a gene; V was cut back by 5 bases and J by 2 bases. Germline CDR1 and CDR2: SGHAT and FQNNGV. CDR3 loop: CASSPTSLTYEQYF. Here the CDR3 DNA reads TGTGCCAGCAGCCCGACTAGCTTGACCTACGAGCAGTACTTC.

There are a few counts of this clonotype. The chain carries TRBV12-3 or TRBV12-4 and TRBJ2-1, with 12 bases lining up with TRBD2. V lost 5 bases to trimming and J lost 6 bases; unmatched junction nucleotides: 5. The CDR3 contains 15 residues. The CDR3 nucleotides read TGTGCCAGCAGTCCTCTGACTAGCGGGAGCAATGAGCAGTTCTTC. This gives the protein CASSPLTSGSNEQFF.

About this clonotype itself: One end of the junction does not line up with germline, which may come from a read error. The chain couples TRBV30 to TRBJ2-2; D may be TRBD2 (5 bases). CDR1 GTSNPN and CDR2 SVGIG come from the germline V gene (reference sequence). The CDR3 has 14 residues. CDR3 sequence: CAWSVVSNTGELFF. In DNA form, the CDR3 reads TGTGCCTGGAGTGTAGTGAGCAACACCGGGGAACTGTTTTTT.

At least ten counts were recorded for this clonotype. The rearrangement uses TRBV6-2 or TRBV6-3 and TRBJ2-5; 8 bases align to TRBD2. The CDR3 is 14 amino acids. V lost 6 bases, J lost 4 bases, and 7 bases stayed unmatched. Germline V gives CDR1 MNHEY, CDR2 SVGEGT. The CDR3 loop is CASSPRTSSETQYF. CDR3 in DNA: TGTGCCAGCAGCCCACGGACTAGCTCAGAGACCCAGTACTTC.

The table lists this clonotype with a few counts. A clone one base away is much larger, so this may be a read error. This sequence joins TRBV28 and TRBJ2-7; D remains ambiguous. V was clipped by 5 bases and J by 2 bases, with 13 bases between them. Germline CDR1 MDHEN, CDR2 SYDVKM. The CDR3 contains 14 residues. The CDR3 protein is CASSVFSNTYEQYF. DNA of the CDR3: TGTGCCAGCAGTGTATTTTCGAACACCTACGAGCAGTACTTC.